This TCR beta chain was captured in a study of blood T cells in healthy people across ages. The extraction recovered at least 5 micrograms of total RNA per sample. Together with a sample-barcoded 5' primer, a J-beta primer mix was included in a second PCR lasting about 6 to 11 cycles. One entry per CDR3 protein, called by TCRdb with MiXCR from the 5' RACE reads. The sample has about 1.5 million distinct CDR3 sequences; about 42% are singletons. Trimming took 0 bases from V and 0 from J, leaving 9 bases between them. This CDR3 spans 15 amino acids. Germline V gene lookup returns CDR1 DFQATT and CDR2 SNEGSKA (reference sequence). This clonotype occurred a few times. What it binds is not known. General observations from the study: Both higher diversity and more naive CD4+ cells marked long-lived donors when set against aged donors. The diversity estimates, figures obtained from one million T cells, were considered underestimates. In these data, TCR beta diversity tracked strongly with naive T cell percentage.

This clonotype was obtained from a woman between 18 and 29 years old in good health. The chain combines TRBV20-1 with TRBJ2-4; D is uncertain. Sequencing was carried out using blood. CDR3 amino acids: CSARDLTEAKNIQYF. CDR3 nucleotide sequence: TGCAGTGCTAGAGATCTCACAGAAGCCAAAAACATTCAGTACTTC.